The clone carrying this T cell receptor beta chain turned up a few times. Its antigen is as yet unknown. This sample is part of a study of CD8 T cells in ankylosing spondylitis. 5'-RACE, quantitative and with molecular barcodes, yielded the TCR beta libraries. Each CDR3 protein gets one entry after TCRdb re-called the 5' RACE reads with MiXCR. The sample shows around 770,000 distinct CDR3 sequences, around a fifth of them seen only once. Findings of the study overall: Disease-linked clones had a CD8+ phenotype and relatively low frequency in peripheral blood. Reactive arthritis synovial fluid and blood previously showed some of these motif variants. A TCR beta motif of eight or nine highly homologous variants seemed to mark ankylosing spondylitis blood. The authors reported significant enrichment of disease-linked clones in matched ankylosing spondylitis synovial fluid.

The V and J ends lost 4 bases and 0 bases respectively, with 17 bases between them. The CDR3 is 16 residues long. From germline, CDR1 is SGHRS and CDR2 YFSETQ. This TCR was recovered from a male donor with ankylosing spondylitis. This chain joins TRBV5-1 and TRBJ2-7; D is perhaps TRBD2 (7 bases). Source material: blood, either unsorted or a sorted T cell fraction (not recorded which). The CDR3 DNA is TGCGCCAGCAGCATACGGGGGGCGCTTACCTCCTACGAGCAGTACTTC. Its protein is CASSIRGALTSYEQYF.